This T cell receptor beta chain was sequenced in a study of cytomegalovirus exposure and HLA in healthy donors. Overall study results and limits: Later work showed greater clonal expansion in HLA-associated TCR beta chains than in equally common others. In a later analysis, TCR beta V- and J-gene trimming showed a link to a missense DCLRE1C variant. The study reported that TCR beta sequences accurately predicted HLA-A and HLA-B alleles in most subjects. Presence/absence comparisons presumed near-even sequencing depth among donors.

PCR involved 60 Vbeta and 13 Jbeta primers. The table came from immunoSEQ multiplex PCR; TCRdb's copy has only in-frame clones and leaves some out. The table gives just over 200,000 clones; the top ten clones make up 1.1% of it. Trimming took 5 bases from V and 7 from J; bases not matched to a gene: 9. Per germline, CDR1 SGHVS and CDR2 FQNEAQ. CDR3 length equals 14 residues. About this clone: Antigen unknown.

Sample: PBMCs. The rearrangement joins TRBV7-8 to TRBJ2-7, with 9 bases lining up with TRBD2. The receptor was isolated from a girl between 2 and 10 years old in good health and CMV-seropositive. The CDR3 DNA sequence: TGTGCCAGCAGCAAGGCGGGGGGGATAGGTGAGCAGTACTTC. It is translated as CASSKAGGIGEQYF.